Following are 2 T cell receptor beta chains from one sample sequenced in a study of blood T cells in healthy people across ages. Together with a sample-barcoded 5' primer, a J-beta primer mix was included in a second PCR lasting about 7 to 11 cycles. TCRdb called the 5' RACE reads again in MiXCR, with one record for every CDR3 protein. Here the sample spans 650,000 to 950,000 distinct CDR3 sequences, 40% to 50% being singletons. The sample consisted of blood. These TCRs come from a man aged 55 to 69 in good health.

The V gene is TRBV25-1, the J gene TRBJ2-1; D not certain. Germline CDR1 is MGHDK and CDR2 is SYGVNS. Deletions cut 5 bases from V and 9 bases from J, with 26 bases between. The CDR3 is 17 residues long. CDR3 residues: CASSLGSPGWLWGEQFF. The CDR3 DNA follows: TGTGCCAGCAGTCTCGGCAGTCCTGGGTGGTTGTGGGGTGAGCAGTTCTTC.

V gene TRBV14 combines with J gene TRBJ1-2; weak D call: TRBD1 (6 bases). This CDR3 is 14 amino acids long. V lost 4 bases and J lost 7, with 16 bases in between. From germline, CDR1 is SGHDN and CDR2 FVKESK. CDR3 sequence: CASSPFWGAVGYTF. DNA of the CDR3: TGTGCCAGCAGCCCCTTTTGGGGGGCGGTTGGCTACACCTTC.